Listed here are 20 T cell receptor beta chains from one sample, sequenced in a study of blood T cell repertoires in COVID-19. Only in-frame clones appear in the TCRdb table, and some are missing; sequencing was by immunoSEQ multiplex PCR. The sample carries about half a million clones, around 85% recorded once. Sequenced: peripheral blood. Receptor source: a human donor in a cohort sampled during active COVID-19.

This chain connects TRBV15 to TRBJ2-7; D is perhaps TRBD2 (6 bases). Trimming pared 2 bases from V and 5 bases from J, leaving 13 bases between. The germline CDR1 and CDR2 sequences are LNHNV and YYDKDF (reference sequence). The CDR3 sequence is 14 residues long. CDR3 in amino acids: CATSRLATVDEQYF. CDR3 nucleotides: TGTGCCACCAGCAGACTAGCGACCGTCGACGAGCAGTACTTC.

J is TRBJ2-5 and V is TRBV7-2, with 8 bases lining up with TRBD1. The J segment lost 7 bases and the V segment lost 5 bases, leaving 9 bases of the junction unmatched. The CDR3 runs to 14 residues. Per the germline V gene, CDR1 is SGHTA and CDR2 is FQGNSA. The CDR3 region has the DNA TGTGCCAGCAGCCCAGGACAGGGTAGGGTGACCCAGTACTTC. It specifies CASSPGQGRVTQYF.

The gene calls are TRBV28 and TRBJ2-4, with 7 bases fitting TRBD1. With 5 bases clipped from V and 0 bases from J, the junction kept 10 bases outside the gene matches. The CDR3 extends over 17 amino acids. The germline gives CDR1 MDHEN, CDR2 SYDVKM. DNA of the CDR3: TGTGCCAGCAGTAAGATAGGACAGGAGTTAGCCAAAAACATTCAGTACTTC. Translation gives CASSKIGQELAKNIQYF.

The rearrangement links TRBV11-2 to TRBJ1-2; TRBD1 matches 7 bases. Germline V gene lookup returns CDR1 SGHAT and CDR2 FQNNGV. Losses at the gene ends were 2 bases for V and 7 bases for J; bases not matched to a gene: 4. There are 13 residues in the CDR3. CDR3: CASSLLAGGGYTF. The DNA for the CDR3 is TGTGCCAGCAGCTTATTGGCAGGGGGTGGCTACACCTTC.

The chain is built from TRBV30 and TRBJ1-3; D unresolved. V shed 4 bases and J shed 0 bases, with 10 bases lying between them. The germline V gene has CDR1 GTSNPN and CDR2 SVGIG (reference sequence). There are 14 residues in the CDR3. Written as DNA, the CDR3 is TGTGCCTGGACCCTCTCCTTCTCTGGAAACACCATATATTTT. Translation: CAWTLSFSGNTIYF.

The V and J genes are TRBV5-6 and TRBJ1-1; 10 positions match TRBD1. Unmatched junction bases numbered 7, after V lost 4 bases and J lost 1 base. Germline lookup yields CDR1 SGHDT and CDR2 YYEEEE. The CDR3 covers 16 residues. The CDR3 sequence: CASSEDRGHWNTEAFF. The CDR3 bases are TGTGCCAGCAGCGAAGACAGGGGGCACTGGAACACTGAAGCTTTCTTT.

This clone was observed a few times. The genes are TRBV9 and TRBJ2-1; TRBD2 matches at 12 bases. After removal of 7 bases from V and 1 base from J, the junction contained 0 bases not matched to a gene. The CDR3 runs 14 residues. In germline, CDR1 is SGDLS, CDR2 YYNGEE. CDR3 region: CASGTSGSYNEQFF. CDR3 sequence (DNA): TGTGCCAGCGGGACTAGCGGGTCCTACAATGAGCAGTTCTTC. The full variable domain, in which reference TRBV9 and TRBJ2-1 provide the parts outside the CDR3, is DSGVTQTPKHLITATGQRVTLRCSPRSGDLSVYWYQQSLDQGLQFLIQYYNGEERAKGNILERFSAQQFPDLHSELNLSSLELGDSALYFCASGTSGSYNEQFFGPGTRLTVL.

The chain combines TRBV7-3 with TRBJ2-7; a possible D gene is TRBD2 (6 bases). The V gene's germline CDR1 is SGHTA and CDR2 FQGTGA. The V end lost 5 bases, the J end lost 3 bases, and 20 bases lay between the germline ends. The CDR3 sequence is 16 residues long. CDR3 DNA sequence: TGTGCCAGCAGCGCCCAATCGGGACTGCCTAACTACGAGCAGTACTTC. This encodes CASSAQSGLPNYEQYF.

This chain joins TRBV5-1 and TRBJ2-7, with TRBD2 matching 14 bases. Germline V gene data show CDR1 as SGHRS and CDR2 as YFSETQ. J was trimmed by 4 bases and V by 5 bases; bases with no gene match: 5. This CDR3 spans 15 amino acids. The CDR3 DNA follows: TGCGCCAGCAGACCACGGACTAGCGGGGGGTACGAGCAGTACTTC. It yields the protein CASRPRTSGGYEQYF. The full variable domain, rest sourced from reference TRBV5-1 and TRBJ2-7, is KAGVTQTPRYLIKTRGQQVTLSCSPISGHRSVSWYQQTPGQGLQFLFEYFSETQRNKGNFPGRFSGRQFSNSRSEMNVSTLELGDSALYLCASRPRTSGGYEQYFGPGTRLTVT.

The V gene is TRBV28, the J gene TRBJ1-5; D remains ambiguous. V lost 3 bases and J 5 bases, leaving 2 bases between the germline ends. This CDR3 comprises 11 residues. CDR1 is MDHEN and CDR2 is SYDVKM in the germline V gene. In DNA form, the CDR3 reads TGTGCCAGCAGTTTCTATCAGCCCCAGCATTTT. Its translation is CASSFYQPQHF. The full variable domain, its missing parts supplied by reference TRBV28 and TRBJ1-5, is DVKVTQSSRYLVKRTGEKVFLECVQDMDHENMFWYRQDPGLGLRLIYFSYDVKMKEKGDIPEGYSVSREKKERFSLILESASTNQTSMYLCASSFYQPQHFGDGTRLSIL.

The rearrangement joins TRBV7-3 to TRBJ1-3; TRBD1 is a possible D gene (6 bases). This CDR3 has 14 amino acids. Germline assignment: CDR1 SGHTA and CDR2 FQGTGA. Trimming left V 2 bases short and J 4 bases short, with 9 bases between. The CDR3 DNA sequence: TGTGCCAGCAGCTTATCAGGGGTGGGAAACACCATATATTTT. Protein: CASSLSGVGNTIYF.

This chain connects TRBV13 to TRBJ1-3; D might be TRBD1 (5 bases). With 5 bases removed from V and 5 bases from J, the gap between germline ends came to 19 bases. The CDR3 is 16 amino acids. The germline CDR1 and CDR2 sequences are PRHDT and FYEKMQ (reference sequence). The chain's CDR3 is CASSPNGGTGRNTIYF. CDR3 coding DNA: TGTGCCAGCAGCCCGAACGGGGGAACCGGTAGAAACACCATATATTTT.

This clone appeared a few times. The chain has TRBV19 and TRBJ2-1, with 10 bases aligning to TRBD2. Germline lookup yields CDR1 LNHDA and CDR2 SQIVND (reference sequence). Trimming took 10 bases from V and 4 from J; bases not matched to a gene: 10. CDR3 length: 15 residues. For the CDR3, the DNA is TGTGCCACCGCCCGTCTAGCGGGAGTGTACAATGAGCAGTTCTTC. The encoded protein is CATARLAGVYNEQFF.

The J gene is TRBJ2-3, the V gene TRBV6-2 or TRBV6-3; D may be TRBD2 (6 bases). Germline-derived CDR1 and CDR2 are MNHEY and SVGEGT. V lost 0 bases, J lost 8 bases, and 12 bases lay in between. CDR3 length equals 14 residues. The CDR3 region has the DNA TGTGCCAGCAGTTACTCGCGGGGAGGAGGTACGCAGTATTTT. This gives the protein CASSYSRGGGTQYF.

This rearrangement joins TRBV3-1 (or the pseudogene TRBV3-2) to TRBJ2-1; 9 positions agree with TRBD2. Germline values: CDR1 LGHDT, CDR2 YNNKEL (reference sequence). V was pared by 4 bases and J by 4 bases, with 8 bases of the junction left unmatched. The length of the CDR3 is 16 residues. The CDR3 spells CASSPIAGAKYNEQFF. Written as DNA, the CDR3 is TGTGCCAGCAGCCCCATAGCGGGAGCCAAGTACAATGAGCAGTTCTTC.

V gene TRBV9 combines with J gene TRBJ1-4; D perhaps matches TRBD1 (5 bases). V was trimmed by 3 bases and J by 6 bases, leaving 18 bases between them. The CDR3 runs to 16 residues. Germline assignment: CDR1 SGDLS and CDR2 YYNGEE. CDR3 amino acids: CASSATGGSPYEKLFF. In nucleotides, the CDR3 is TGTGCCAGCAGCGCAACTGGGGGGAGTCCGTATGAAAAACTGTTTTTT.

The J gene is TRBJ2-2, the V gene TRBV7-2; 7 nucleotides agree with TRBD1. Trimming at V came to 11 bases and at J to 8 bases, leaving 17 bases not matched to a gene. Germline CDR1 SGHTA, CDR2 FQGNSA. The CDR3 totals 15 residues. The CDR3 region is CAWSPGQLVSGELFF. For the CDR3, the DNA is TGTGCCTGGAGTCCGGGACAGCTAGTGTCGGGGGAGCTGTTTTTT. Drawing the rest from reference TRBV7-2 and TRBJ2-2, the complete variable domain is GAGVSQSPSNKVTEKGKDVELRCDPISGHTALYWYRQSLGQGLEFLIYFQGNSAPDKSGLPSDRFSAERTGGSVSTLTIQRTQQEDSAVYLCAWSPGQLVSGELFFGEGSRLTVL.

The chain employs TRBV6-5 and TRBJ2-7; 9 nucleotides match TRBD1. The V gene end was trimmed by 6 bases and the J gene end by 4 bases; junction bases not matched to a gene: 4. The V gene's germline CDR1 is MNHEY and CDR2 SVGAGI. The CDR3 is made up of 13 amino acids. CDR3 protein: CASSRTGVYEQYF. CDR3 DNA: TGTGCCAGCAGCAGGACAGGGGTGTACGAGCAGTACTTC.

The V and J genes are TRBV9 and TRBJ2-7, with D possibly matching TRBD2 (5 bases). CDR3 size: 12 residues. Germline CDR1 is SGDLS and CDR2 is YYNGEE. Between the trimmed V and J ends, which lost 4 bases and 3 bases, there was a span of 8 bases. Written as DNA, the CDR3 is TGTGCCAGCAGCTCCCGGGACTACGAGCAGTACTTC. This codes for CASSSRDYEQYF.

This sequence joins TRBV19 and TRBJ2-2, with D possibly matching TRBD1 (5 bases). Germline V lookup: CDR1 LNHDA, CDR2 SQIVND (reference sequence). The CDR3 spans 14 residues. The ends were cut back, 7 bases at V and 0 bases at J, with 9 bases in the middle. This CDR3 reads CASTDRSNTGELFF. In DNA, the CDR3 is TGTGCCAGTACAGACAGATCGAACACCGGGGAGCTGTTTTTT.